Included here is one TCR beta chain sequence, with context. Its cognate antigen is unknown. This entry is derived from a study of cytomegalovirus exposure and HLA in healthy donors. Overall study: One earlier analysis, a look at 180 million or so T cells, found around 110 million unique TCR beta sequences. The study's findings and limits: Certain indistinguishable V segments, among them TRBV6-2 and TRBV6-3, were excluded. Cytomegalovirus-associated status was assigned to fewer than 200 TCR beta chains.

This CDR3 has 13 amino acids. The primer mix had 60 Vbeta and 13 Jbeta primers. Sequencing was performed with immunoSEQ multiplex PCR; in TCRdb, only in-frame clones are kept and a portion is missing. The sample yields more than 150,000 clones, roughly four fifths seen once. The sequence was collected from a man aged 18 to 30 in good health and CMV-seronegative. V usage is TRBV21-1 and J usage is TRBJ1-6; the table's D call, TRBD1, was not checked against the DNA. TRBV21-1 is tagged as a pseudogene. Sequenced material: PBMCs. The CDR3 sequence is CASSRPGNSPLHF. CDR3 sequence (DNA): TGTGCCAGCAGCAGGCCAGGGAATTCACCCCTCCACTTT.